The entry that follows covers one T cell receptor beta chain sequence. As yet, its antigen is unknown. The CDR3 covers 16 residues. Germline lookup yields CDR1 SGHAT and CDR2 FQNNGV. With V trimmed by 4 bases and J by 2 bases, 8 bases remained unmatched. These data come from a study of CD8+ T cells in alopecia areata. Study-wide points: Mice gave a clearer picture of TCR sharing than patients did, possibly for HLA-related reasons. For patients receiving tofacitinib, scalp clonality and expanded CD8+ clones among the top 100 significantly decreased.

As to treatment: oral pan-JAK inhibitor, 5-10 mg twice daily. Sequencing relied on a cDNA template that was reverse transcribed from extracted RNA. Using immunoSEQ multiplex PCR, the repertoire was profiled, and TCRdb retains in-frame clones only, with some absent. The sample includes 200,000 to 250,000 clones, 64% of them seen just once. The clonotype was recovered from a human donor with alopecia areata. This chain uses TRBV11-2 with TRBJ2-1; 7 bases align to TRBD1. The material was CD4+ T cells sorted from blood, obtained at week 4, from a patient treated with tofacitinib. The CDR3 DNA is TGTGCCAGCAGCTACCGACAGGGATCAACCTACAATGAGCAGTTCTTC. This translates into CASSYRQGSTYNEQFF.